This TCR beta chain is from a study of T cell responses to AZD1222 COVID-19 vaccine. Study-level background: Pooled samples include second doses given at about 4 or 12 weeks.

Method: immunoSEQ multiplex PCR; TCRdb's copy keeps in-frame clones and lacks some. This table holds 85,000 to 100,000 clones, approximately 90% found once. To note about this clone: The antigen is unknown.

Study-wide findings and caveats: CD4 TCRs linked to vaccination spanned spike, dominating at 160-218 and 743-854.

Sequences were derived from peripheral blood, sampled on day 0 of AZD1222 vaccination. The clonotype was recovered from an adult in good health.

The CDR3 here is CASTKTGTGGEQFF. CDR3 bases: TGTGCCAGCACTAAGACGGGGACAGGGGGGGAGCAGTTCTTC. The chain joins TRBV6-1 to TRBJ2-1; 11 bases are a match to TRBD1. CDR3 length: 14 amino acids. Germline V CDR1 and CDR2: MNHNS, SASEGT. V lost 7 bases and J lost 10; bases outside the gene matches: 9.